This T cell receptor beta chain is drawn from a study of response to subunit inactivated influenza vaccine. Study-wide results and caveats: That few new T cells are recruited by each seasonal influenza vaccination was the authors' suggestion.

TCRdb processed the RT-PCR reads anew with MiXCR; each CDR3 protein has one entry. This repertoire shows 650,000 or so distinct CDR3 sequences, 14% found once; its top ten account for less than 9%. Details on this clonotype: Its specificity is not known.

Germline-derived CDR1 and CDR2 are SGDLS and YYNGEE. There are 13 residues in the CDR3. V dropped 4 bases and J dropped 7; count of bases not matched to a gene: 4. This specimen consisted of PBMCs from blood, obtained roughly 2 weeks before vaccination. This chain uses TRBV9 with TRBJ2-1; 8 positions agree with TRBD1. This TCR was recovered from a man in his fifties or sixties who received an inactivated influenza vaccine. The CDR3 reads CASSSRTGNEQFF. The CDR3 bases are TGTGCCAGCAGCTCCCGGACAGGGAATGAGCAGTTCTTC.